One sample yielded the 23 T cell receptor beta chains listed below, sequenced in a study of CD8+CD57+ T cells in acquired aplastic anemia. Template material for TCR beta VDJ and CDR3 profiling consisted of genomic DNA. TCRdb recomputed calls from the reads with MiXCR, one row per CDR3 protein. The sample contains 200,000 to 300,000 distinct CDR3 sequences, around 82% of which appear only once. Selection for sequencing was limited to patients who had shown CD8+CD57+ cell expansion by flow cytometry. The source material was sorted CD4+, CD8+, or CD8+CD57+ T cells (not recorded which) from PBMCs. These receptors were collected from a human donor with aplastic anemia.

V gene TRBV6-5 combines with J gene TRBJ1-4, with unresolved D. Trimming stripped 10 bases from V and 8 bases from J, with 17 bases between. CDR3 length: 13 residues. Germline V gene data show CDR1 as MNHEY and CDR2 as SVGAGI. The CDR3 DNA reads TGTGCCATCACGACGGGAAATCGGGAAAAACTGTTTTTT. It translates to CAITTGNREKLFF.

Remarks on this clonotype: Sequence at one end of the junction differs from germline and may be a read error. CDR3 sequence: CASTERGIEKLFF. In DNA form, the CDR3 reads TGTGCCAGCACGGAACGGGGCATTGAAAAACTGTTCTTC. This chain links TRBV2 with TRBJ1-4; a possible D gene is TRBD1 (5 bases). This CDR3 region has 13 residues. Germline loops: CDR1 SNHLY, CDR2 FYNNEI.

Concerning this clonotype: Since the CDR3 does not end with the conserved phenylalanine or tryptophan, this likely comes from a read error. This rearrangement joins TRBV7-9 to TRBJ2-3; D not resolved. Trimming took off 5 bases at V and 6 bases at J, with 12 bases between the two ends. The germline CDR1 and CDR2 sequences are SEHNR and FQNEAQ (reference sequence). The CDR3 length is 13 residues. CDR3 sequence reads: CASSDVPGDTQYG. CDR3 nucleotide sequence: TGTGCCAGCAGCGACGTACCCGGGGATACGCAGTATGGA.

The V call is TRBV7-9, the J call TRBJ2-5, with 9 bases lining up with TRBD2. J gave up 5 bases and V 3 bases, and 16 bases lay outside the gene matches. The CDR3 sequence is 18 residues long. Germline CDR1 is SEHNR and CDR2 is FQNEAQ (reference sequence). The CDR3 protein is CASSFQRSGGRDEETQYF. For the CDR3, the DNA is TGTGCCAGCAGCTTTCAAAGAAGCGGGGGGCGCGATGAGGAGACCCAGTACTTC.

The chain combines TRBV11-3 with TRBJ2-3, with D unresolved. The CDR3 is 15 amino acids. Per the germline V gene, CDR1 is SGHNT and CDR2 is YENEEA. Trimming took 0 bases from V and 1 from J, leaving 8 bases between them. Here the CDR3 DNA reads TGTGCCAGCAGCTTAGATGTAAAGGGCACAGATACGCAGTATTTT. The encoded protein is CASSLDVKGTDTQYF.

The chain couples TRBV5-4 to TRBJ2-1; a possible D gene is TRBD2 (6 bases). The V and J ends lost 0 bases and 9 bases respectively, with 13 bases between them. There are 14 residues in the CDR3. Germline CDR1 SGHNT, CDR2 YYREEE (reference sequence). The CDR3: CASSLGSGLGEQFF. CDR3 coding DNA: TGTGCCAGCAGCTTGGGGAGCGGGCTAGGTGAGCAGTTCTTC.

About this clonotype: Sequence at one end of the junction differs from germline and may be a read error. J is TRBJ2-3 and V is TRBV7-9; TRBD1 is a possible D gene (6 bases). The CDR3 has 14 residues. Per germline, CDR1 SEHNR and CDR2 FQNEAQ (reference sequence). The CDR3 is CASSPGAGDHTHTF. CDR3 sequence (DNA): TGTGCCAGCAGCCCCGGGGCAGGGGATCACACACATACTTTT.

This clonotype was seen repeatedly, ten times or more. The CDR3 nucleotides are TGTGCCAGCAGCTTGGAGGTGGCAGGGAACACTGAAGCTTTCTTT. Amino acids: CASSLEVAGNTEAFF. J is TRBJ1-1 and V is TRBV5-6; D unresolved. V was pared by 0 bases and J by 1 base, with 10 bases between. Germline CDR1 and CDR2: SGHDT and YYEEEE. The CDR3 is 15 amino acids.

This rearrangement joins TRBV20-1 to TRBJ2-2; 8 nucleotides match TRBD2. CDR1 and CDR2 from the germline V gene are DFQATT and SNEGSKA (reference sequence). V was clipped by 5 bases and J by 3 bases; unmatched bases: 11. The CDR3 loop spans 16 amino acids. The CDR3 bases are TGCAGTGCTGAATACCGGACTAGCTCTTACACCGGGGAGCTGTTTTTT. It translates to CSAEYRTSSYTGELFF.

This chain connects TRBV7-8 to TRBJ2-3; TRBD1 aligns across 7 bases. Germline CDR1 SGHVS, CDR2 FQNEAQ. After removal of 3 bases from V and 6 bases from J, the junction contained 12 bases not matched to a gene. CDR3 length equals 16 residues. CDR3 DNA: TGTGCCAGCAGCTTTGATCCAGAGGGGACAGCCGATACGCAGTATTTT. It is translated as CASSFDPEGTADTQYF. The full variable domain, with the rest looked up from reference TRBV7-8 and TRBJ2-3, is GAGVSQSPRYKVAKRGQDVALRCDPISGHVSLFWYQQALGQGPEFLTYFQNEAQLDKSGLPSDRFFAERPEGSVSTLKIQRTQQEDSAVYLCASSFDPEGTADTQYFGPGTRLTVL.

J is TRBJ1-2 and V is TRBV5-1; 8 nucleotides align to TRBD1. Unmatched junction bases numbered 12, after V lost 4 bases and J lost 4 bases. The CDR3 is 16 amino acids. The germline V gene has CDR1 SGHRS and CDR2 YFSETQ. CDR3 residues: CASSTPATGEAYGYTF. The CDR3 DNA sequence: TGCGCCAGCAGCACCCCTGCGACAGGGGAGGCCTATGGCTACACCTTC.

Concerning this clonotype: The conserved phenylalanine or tryptophan normally closing the CDR3 is absent here, so this likely arose from a read error. No DNA is shown, since the ends of the CDR3 on it are uncertain; the CDR3 is the one TCRdb lists. The V call is TRBV7-6, the J call TRBJ2-3; the table's TRBD1 call for D was not verified on the DNA. The CDR3 is 13 residues long, counting both termini. Germline V gene lookup returns CDR1 SGHVS and CDR2 FNYEAQ. CDR3 sequence reads: CASSPVALNTGEL.

The CDR3 here is CASSSEDRDETQYF. Here the CDR3 DNA reads TGCGCCAGCAGCTCAGAGGACAGGGACGAGACCCAGTACTTC. V usage is TRBV5-1 and J usage is TRBJ2-5, with 8 nucleotides matching TRBD1. The CDR3 loop spans 14 amino acids. Germline V gene data show CDR1 as SGHRS and CDR2 as YFSETQ. The V gene end was trimmed by 3 bases and the J gene end by 5 bases; junction bases not matched to a gene: 6.

CDR3 DNA sequence: TGTGCCAGCGGCGTAGAGGGCTCATTTAATCAGCCTTTGCATTTT. It is translated as CASGVEGSFNQPLHF. This rearrangement joins TRBV2 to TRBJ1-5, with D uncertain. The CDR3 length is 15 residues. Germline CDR1 and CDR2: SNHLY and FYNNEI. V gave up 8 bases and J gave up 15 bases, with 29 bases separating them.

To note about this clonotype: One end of the junction is discordant with germline, which a read error may explain. The chain joins TRBV2 to TRBJ2-6; 7 bases are a match to TRBD2. Per germline, CDR1 SNHLY and CDR2 FYNNEI. This CDR3 comprises 16 residues. The CDR3: CASGEAGSDGDYVLTF. The CDR3 nucleotides read TGTGCCAGCGGCGAAGCGGGCAGCGACGGGGACTACGTTCTGACTTTC. Together with reference TRBV2 and TRBJ2-6, the CDR3 gives the full variable domain: EPEVTQTPSHQVTQMGQEVILRCVPISNHLYFYWYRQILGQKVEFLVSFYNNEISEKSEIFDDQFSVERPDGSNFTLKIRSTKLEDSAMYFCASGEAGSDGDYVLTFGAGSRLTVL.

The table lists this clonotype with a count of one. CDR3 coding DNA: TGTGCCAGCAGCTTAAATACCCAGCAGGGGGCCCGGGGAAATGAGCAGTTCTTC. Its translation is CASSLNTQQGARGNEQFF. The J gene is TRBJ2-1, the V gene TRBV7-3; 8 bases align to TRBD1. CDR1 and CDR2 (germline): SGHTA, FQGTGA. The CDR3 is 18 amino acids. J lost 7 bases, V lost 1 base, and 15 bases had no gene match.

CDR3 sequence reads: CASSSGGRNGQDEQFF. The CDR3 nucleotides are TGTGCCAGCAGCTCTGGGGGGAGAAACGGTCAGGATGAGCAGTTCTTC. This sequence joins TRBV7-3 and TRBJ2-1; D possibly corresponds to TRBD2 (6 bases). Trimming removed 4 bases from V and 8 bases from J, with 21 bases in between. The CDR3 contains 16 residues. CDR1 SGHTA and CDR2 FQGTGA come from the germline V gene.

The genes are TRBV9 and TRBJ2-7, with 8 bases matching TRBD2. The CDR3 loop spans 14 amino acids. V gave up 4 bases and J gave up 7 bases; unmatched junction bases: 10. Germline V gives CDR1 SGDLS, CDR2 YYNGEE. The CDR3 nucleotides read TGTGCCAGCAGCTACGGGGGGGGGAGCACAGAGCAGTACTTC. It specifies CASSYGGGSTEQYF.

This clonotype was recorded a few times. The chain couples TRBV7-8 to TRBJ2-3, with a weak D call TRBD1 (5 bases). V gave up 0 bases and J gave up 2 bases, with 9 bases separating them. The CDR3 runs to 15 residues. The germline V gene has CDR1 SGHVS and CDR2 FQNEAQ. The chain's CDR3 is CASSLAGPYTDTQYF. In DNA, the CDR3 is TGTGCCAGCAGCTTAGCGGGGCCATACACAGATACGCAGTATTTT.

The chain joins TRBV4-1 to TRBJ2-3; D is uncertain. V dropped 1 base and J dropped 3 bases, with 8 bases sitting between them. Germline-derived CDR1 and CDR2 are MGHRA and YSYEKL. The CDR3 length is 14 residues. For the CDR3, the DNA is TGCGCCAGCAGCCAAGCATATGGTACAGATACGCAGTATTTT. This sequence encodes CASSQAYGTDTQYF.

The J gene is TRBJ2-7, the V gene TRBV5-1, with 9 bases matching TRBD1. The V gene's germline CDR1 is SGHRS and CDR2 YFSETQ. V shed 6 bases and J 3 bases; nucleotides not matched to a gene: 10. The CDR3 runs 15 residues. Here the CDR3 reads CASKGTGPLYYEQYF. Here the CDR3 DNA reads TGCGCCAGCAAGGGGACAGGGCCACTATACTACGAGCAGTACTTC. Complete variable domain (other parts from reference TRBV5-1 and TRBJ2-7): KAGVTQTPRYLIKTRGQQVTLSCSPISGHRSVSWYQQTPGQGLQFLFEYFSETQRNKGNFPGRFSGRQFSNSRSEMNVSTLELGDSALYLCASKGTGPLYYEQYFGPGTRLTVT.

This clonotype was observed once. In this CDR3 the conserved last residue, phenylalanine or tryptophan, is missing, so a read error is likely. Because the CDR3's place on the DNA is in doubt, the DNA is left out and the CDR3 is given as listed by TCRdb. The V and J genes are TRBV2 and TRBJ2-3; the listed D gene, TRBD2, was not tested against the DNA. The CDR3 is 14 residues long, counting both termini. The germline CDR1 and CDR2 sequences are SNHLY and FYNNEI. The CDR3 here is CASSFAGVPEKLFL.

For this clonotype: A junction boundary mismatches the germline segment, possibly from a read error. V is TRBV2 and J is TRBJ2-3; no clear D. The CDR3 contains 13 residues. Germline V gene data show CDR1 as SNHLY and CDR2 as FYNNEI. CDR3 in amino acids: CASGDESKDTEYF. The CDR3, as DNA: TGTGCCAGCGGTGACGAGAGTAAAGATACGGAGTATTTT.